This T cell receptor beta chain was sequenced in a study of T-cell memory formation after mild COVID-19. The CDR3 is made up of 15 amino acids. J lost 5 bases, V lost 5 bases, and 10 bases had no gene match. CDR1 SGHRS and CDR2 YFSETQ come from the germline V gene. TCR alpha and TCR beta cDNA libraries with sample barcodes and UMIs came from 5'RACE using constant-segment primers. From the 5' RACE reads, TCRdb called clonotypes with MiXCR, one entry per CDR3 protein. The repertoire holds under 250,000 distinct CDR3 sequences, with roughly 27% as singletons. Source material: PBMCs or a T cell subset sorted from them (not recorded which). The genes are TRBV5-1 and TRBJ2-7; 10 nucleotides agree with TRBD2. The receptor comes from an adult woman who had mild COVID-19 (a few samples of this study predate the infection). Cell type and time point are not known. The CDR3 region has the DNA TGCGCCAGCAGTCTTGGCCTAGCGGGAGAGAACGAGCAGTACTTC. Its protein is CASSLGLAGENEQYF.